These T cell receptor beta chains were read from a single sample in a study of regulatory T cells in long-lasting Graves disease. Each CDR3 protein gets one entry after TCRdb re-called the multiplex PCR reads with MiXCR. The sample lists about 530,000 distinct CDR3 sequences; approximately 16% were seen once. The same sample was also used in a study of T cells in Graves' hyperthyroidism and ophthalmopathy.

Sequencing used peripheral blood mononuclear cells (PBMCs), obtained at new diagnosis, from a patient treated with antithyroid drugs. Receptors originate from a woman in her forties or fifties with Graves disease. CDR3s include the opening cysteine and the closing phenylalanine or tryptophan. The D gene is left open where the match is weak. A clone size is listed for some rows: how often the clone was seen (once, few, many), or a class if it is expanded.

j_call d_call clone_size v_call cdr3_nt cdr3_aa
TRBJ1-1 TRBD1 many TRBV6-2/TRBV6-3 TGTGCCAGCAGGGCACAGGGGGTTACTGAAGCTTTCTTT CASRAQGVTEAFF
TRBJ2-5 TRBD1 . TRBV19 TGTGCCAGTAGTATCAACCTGGGGACAGAAGAGACCCAGTACTTC CASSINLGTEETQYF
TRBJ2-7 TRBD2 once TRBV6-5 TGTGCCAGCAGTTATCGCCCAGCGGGAGGCGGATACGAGCAGTACTTC CASSYRPAGGGYEQYF
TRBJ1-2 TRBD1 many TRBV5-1 TGCGCCAGCAGGCAAATCTTGCAGGGGGCTGATGGCTACACCTTC CASRQILQGADGYTF
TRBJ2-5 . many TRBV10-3 TGTGCCATCAGTGAATCCGGGGGACAGACCCAGTACTTC CAISESGGQTQYF
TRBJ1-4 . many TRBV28 TGTGCCAGCAGTTTATTAGCAGGGCAGAATGAAAAACTGTTTTTT CASSLLAGQNEKLFF
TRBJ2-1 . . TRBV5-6 TGTGCCAGCAGCCCCGGAGGTCGGGTCAATGAGCAGTTCTTC CASSPGGRVNEQFF
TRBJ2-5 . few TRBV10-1 TGCGCCAGCAGTGACTCCTTGCCTGTGCCCGTCAACGTGGCCCAGTACTTC CASSDSLPVPVNVAQYF
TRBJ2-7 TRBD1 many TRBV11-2 TGTGCCAGCAGCTCCCTCCCCCGAGGACAGGGCGAGCAGTACTTC CASSSLPRGQGEQYF
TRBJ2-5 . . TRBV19 TGTGCCAGTAGTATTAGTGCAGGGCGAGGGGAGACCCAGTACTTC CASSISAGRGETQYF
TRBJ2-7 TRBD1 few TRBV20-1 TGCAGTGCTAGAGATTTAGGAGGAGGGACAGGGGGCCCCTTTGCCTACGAGCAGTACTTC CSARDLGGGTGGPFAYEQYF
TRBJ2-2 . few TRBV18 TGTGCCAGCAGCCCACGGGGGAGCACCGGGGAGCTGTTTTTT CASSPRGSTGELFF
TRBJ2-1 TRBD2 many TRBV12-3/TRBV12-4 TGTGCCAGCAGTATATATTCTCCCTCGCCCGGGACTAGGGAAAATGAGCAGTTCTTC CASSIYSPSPGTRENEQFF
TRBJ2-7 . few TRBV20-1 TGCAGTGTTCCCAGGGGAGCGTACGAGCAGTACTTC CSVPRGAYEQYF
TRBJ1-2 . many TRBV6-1 TGTGCCAGCAGTAACGGGGCGGGCTATGGCTACACCTTC CASSNGAGYGYTF
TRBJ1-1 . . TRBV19 TGTGCCAGTAGTGCGAGGAGGGTGTATGAAGCTTTCTTT CASSARRVYEAFF
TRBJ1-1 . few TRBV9 TGTGCCAGCAGCGTAGGGGGAACAGGACTGAACACTGAAGCTTTCTTT CASSVGGTGLNTEAFF
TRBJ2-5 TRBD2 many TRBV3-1 TGTGCCAGCAGCCAAGGTCTAGCGGGGCCTCAGGAGACCCAGTACTTC CASSQGLAGPQETQYF
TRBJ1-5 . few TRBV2 TGTGCCAGCAGTAGGCCCCGGGAGAGTGAAGGAGAGGGTATTAGGTTCAATCAGCCCCAGCATTTT CASSRPRESEGEGIRFNQPQHF
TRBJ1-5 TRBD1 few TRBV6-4 TGTGCCAGCAGTGTCCAGAGGGACAGGGGACATCAGCCCCAGCATTTT CASSVQRDRGHQPQHF
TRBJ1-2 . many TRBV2 TGTGCCAGCAACCGACTTGACAGTTACTATGGCTACACCTTC CASNRLDSYYGYTF
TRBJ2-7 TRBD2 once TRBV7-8 TGTGCCAGCAGCTTAGCCCTCCTAGCGGGGGGTTCCTACGAGCAGTACTTC CASSLALLAGGSYEQYF
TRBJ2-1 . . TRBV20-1 TGCAGTGCTAGAGATAGGGCGGTTTTCTACAATGAGCAGTTCTTC CSARDRAVFYNEQFF
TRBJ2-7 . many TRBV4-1 TGCGCCAGCAGTCGAGATGGCGAGCAGTACTTC CASSRDGEQYF
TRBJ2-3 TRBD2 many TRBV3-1 TGTGCCAGCAGCTCTCGACTAGCGACCGGCACAGATACGCAGTATTTT CASSSRLATGTDTQYF
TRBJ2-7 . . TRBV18 TGTGCCAGCTCACCTTACAAAACCTCCTACGAGCAGTACTTC CASSPYKTSYEQYF
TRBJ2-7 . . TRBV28 TGTGCCAGCACCTCGATCTTATGGGGGATTGGTCAGAACGAGCAGTACTTC CASTSILWGIGQNEQYF
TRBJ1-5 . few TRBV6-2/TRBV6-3 TGTGCCAGCAGTTCTAAGGAAGGGGCGCGGCAGCCCCAGCATTTT CASSSKEGARQPQHF
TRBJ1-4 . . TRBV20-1 TGCAGTGCTAGAGATCAGGGGGAAAAACTGTTTTTT CSARDQGEKLFF
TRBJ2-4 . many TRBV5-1 TGCGCCAGCAGCCTACGGGACGGTTCGGAAAACATTCAGTACTTC CASSLRDGSENIQYF
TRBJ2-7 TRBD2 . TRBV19 TGTGCCAGTAGTATTAGTAGCGGGGGATCGTACGAGCAGTACTTC CASSISSGGSYEQYF
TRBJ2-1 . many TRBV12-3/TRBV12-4 TGTGCCAGCAGTTTCTCAACAGCGAATGAGCAGTTCTTC CASSFSTANEQFF
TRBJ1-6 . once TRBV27 TGTGCCAGCAGTCAAACTACTAGTCTGTTTCTCCACTTT CASSQTTSLFLHF
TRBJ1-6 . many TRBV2 TGTGCCAGCAGTGAACCGTGGGATTCACCCCTCCACTTT CASSEPWDSPLHF
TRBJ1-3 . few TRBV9 TGTGCCAGCAGCGTAGACGGGGTCTCTGGAAACACCATATATTTT CASSVDGVSGNTIYF
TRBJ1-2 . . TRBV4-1 TGCGCCAGCAGCCAAGATAGGGTTCAAGGCAGGGGATTATATGGCTACACCTTC CASSQDRVQGRGLYGYTF
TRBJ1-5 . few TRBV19 TGTGCCAGTAGTAGCGTAAACGGGGACAATCAGCCCCAGCATTTT CASSSVNGDNQPQHF
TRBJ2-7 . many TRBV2 TGTGCCAGCAGTGCCGGGGGCCCAGGAGAGCAGTACTTC CASSAGGPGEQYF
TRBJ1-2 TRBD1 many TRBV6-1 TGTGCCAGCAGTCCGACAGGGAGTGGCTACACCTTC CASSPTGSGYTF
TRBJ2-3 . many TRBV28 TGTGCCAGCAGTTTATGGGCGTCAGGGGCGGGAGATACGCAGTATTTT CASSLWASGAGDTQYF
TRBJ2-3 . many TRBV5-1 TGCGCCAGCAGCTTCCCGGCCGGGACAGATACGCAGTATTTT CASSFPAGTDTQYF
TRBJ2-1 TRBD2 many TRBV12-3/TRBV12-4 TGTGCCAGCAGTCTTAGCGGGGGGGCCTTCGGTGAGCAGTTCTTC CASSLSGGAFGEQFF
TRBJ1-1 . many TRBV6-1 TGTGCCAGCAGCCGGACGGACGGAACTGAAGCTTTCTTT CASSRTDGTEAFF
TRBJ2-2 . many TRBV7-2 TGTGCCAGCAGTTATCTCGCCGGCTTTGTCAGGGGAGCGAACACCGGGGAGCTGTTTTTT CASSYLAGFVRGANTGELFF
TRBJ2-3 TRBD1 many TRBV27 TGTGCCAGCAGTACACTCGACAGGGTTAGCACAGATACGCAGTATTTT CASSTLDRVSTDTQYF
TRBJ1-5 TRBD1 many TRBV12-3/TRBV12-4 TGTGCCAGCAGTCTTGGGACAGCTAGCAATCAGCCCCAGCATTTT CASSLGTASNQPQHF
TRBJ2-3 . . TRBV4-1 TGCGCCAGCAGCCAACCACAGTTGTCGGATACGCAGTATTTT CASSQPQLSDTQYF
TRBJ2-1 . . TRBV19 TGTGCCAGTAGTATAGATAAGGGGACCTACAATGAGCAGTTCTTC CASSIDKGTYNEQFF
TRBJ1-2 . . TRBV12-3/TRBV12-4 TGTGCCAGCACCTCCCCGGGTAACTATGGCTACACCTTC CASTSPGNYGYTF
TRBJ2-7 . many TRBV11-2 TGTGCCAGCAGCTTACTACGGGCCCCCTACGAGCAGTACTTC CASSLLRAPYEQYF
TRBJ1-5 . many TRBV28 TGTGCCAGCAGTTACGGGACAACCGGGAGGCAGCCCCAGCATTTT CASSYGTTGRQPQHF